The 25 T cell receptor beta chains in this list originate from one sample, sequenced in a study of T cell changes during pregnancy in multiple sclerosis. The table came from immunoSEQ multiplex PCR; TCRdb's copy has only in-frame clones and leaves some out. Among approximately 64,000 clones, about 90% were seen once, and the ten largest hold 2% to 2.5%. Specimen: peripheral blood, collected in the second trimester of pregnancy. Receptors were obtained from a female donor in good health, enrolled as a control in a pregnancy study.

The sample holds one count of this clone. The J gene is TRBJ1-2, the V gene TRBV19; tentative D call: TRBD1 (5 bases). This CDR3 region has 15 residues. Trimming stripped 5 bases from V and 0 bases from J, with 13 bases between. The germline gives CDR1 LNHDA, CDR2 SQIVND (reference sequence). CDR3 DNA sequence: TGTGCCAGTAGTTCCAGGGCCCAACCTAACTATGGCTACACCTTC. Protein product: CASSSRAQPNYGYTF.

The genes are TRBV13 and TRBJ2-7; D is perhaps TRBD2 (5 bases). Germline values: CDR1 PRHDT, CDR2 FYEKMQ (reference sequence). Trimming took 2 bases from V and 0 from J, leaving 14 bases between them. The CDR3 length is 16 residues. CDR3: CASSLWAGASSYEQYF. For the CDR3, the DNA is TGTGCCAGCAGCTTATGGGCGGGCGCAAGCTCCTACGAGCAGTACTTC.

V usage is TRBV7-6 and J usage is TRBJ1-3; D is possibly TRBD1 (5 bases). Germline CDR1 reads SGHVS; CDR2 reads FNYEAQ. CDR3 length: 15 amino acids. Trimming cost V 4 bases and J 3 bases, with 13 bases left between them. In DNA form, the CDR3 reads TGTGCCAGCAGCTCAGGGTTACTTATTGGAAACACCATATATTTT. It specifies CASSSGLLIGNTIYF.

The chain couples TRBV12-5 to TRBJ2-1; TRBD1 matches 8 bases. There are 13 residues in the CDR3. Per the germline V gene, CDR1 is LGHNT and CDR2 is FRNRAP. Germline trimming cut 7 bases from V and 10 bases from J; bases unmatched to any gene: 9. The DNA for the CDR3 is TGTGCTAGTGCCCTCTCCCGGGACAGGGAGCAGTTCTTC. This codes for CASALSRDREQFF.

The DNA for the CDR3 is TGTGCCACCAGCAGAGATCGGGCTAGCGGGAGCCACGAGCAGTACTTC. Its translation: CATSRDRASGSHEQYF. The rearrangement uses TRBV15 and TRBJ2-7; 10 bases match TRBD2. Germline CDR1 is LNHNV and CDR2 is YYDKDF (reference sequence). V lost 0 bases, J lost 5 bases, and 7 bases stayed unmatched. This CDR3 has 16 amino acids. The variable domain in full, with the rest retrieved from reference TRBV15 and TRBJ2-7, is DAMVIQNPRYQVTQFGKPVTLSCSQTLNHNVMYWYQQKSSQAPKLLFHYYDKDFNNEADTPDNFQSRRPNTSFCFLDIRSPGLGDTAMYLCATSRDRASGSHEQYFGPGTRLTVT.

This chain joins TRBV6-5 and TRBJ1-1; D is undetermined. The V end was cut by 7 bases, the J end by 4 bases, with 13 bases between. CDR3 length equals 13 residues. The V gene's germline CDR1 is MNHEY and CDR2 SVGAGI. The CDR3 is CASNWPAGTEAFF. The CDR3 bases are TGTGCCAGCAACTGGCCAGCGGGCACTGAAGCTTTCTTT.

This clone was recorded only once. The chain recombines TRBV5-6 with TRBJ2-5, with D possibly TRBD2 on 5 matching bases. Trimming removed 0 bases at V and 9 bases at J, with 18 bases between. The V gene's germline CDR1 is SGHDT and CDR2 YYEEEE. CDR3 length equals 15 residues. CDR3 sequence reads: CASSLDSEPPGAQYF. CDR3 nucleotide sequence: TGTGCCAGCAGCTTGGATTCCGAGCCCCCCGGGGCCCAGTACTTC.

The CDR3 loop reads CASFLDRVGGEQYF. CDR3 bases: TGTGCCAGCTTCTTGGACAGGGTCGGGGGCGAGCAGTACTTC. This chain links TRBV18 with TRBJ2-7; TRBD1 matches at 8 bases. The CDR3 loop spans 14 amino acids. V trimming: 7 bases; J trimming: 6 bases; junction bases outside the gene matches: 11. The germline V gene encodes CDR1 KGHSH and CDR2 LQKENI.

The gene calls are TRBV13 and TRBJ2-7, with 9 bases lining up with TRBD2. The CDR3 is 14 amino acids. V was pared by 3 bases and J by 7 bases, with 7 bases of the junction left unmatched. CDR1 PRHDT and CDR2 FYEKMQ come from the germline V gene (reference sequence). The CDR3 DNA sequence: TGTGCCAGCAGCTTGCGGGGGGGCCAGCATGAGCAGTACTTC. It yields the protein CASSLRGGQHEQYF.

This clone was counted once. The chain carries TRBV5-4 and TRBJ2-5, with D perhaps matching TRBD2 (7 bases). Per the germline V gene, CDR1 is SGHNT and CDR2 is YYREEE (reference sequence). CDR3 length: 13 amino acids. Between the trimmed V and J ends, which lost 2 bases and 5 bases, there was a span of 10 bases. CDR3 nucleotides: TGTGCCAGCAGCTTTGGGGGGGCGGAGACCCAGTACTTC. It translates to CASSFGGAETQYF.

The chain links TRBV7-8 to TRBJ2-5; no firm D call. The germline V gene has CDR1 SGHVS and CDR2 FQNEAQ. Trimming took off 5 bases at V and 7 bases at J, with 14 bases between the two ends. CDR3 size: 13 residues. CDR3 protein: CASSPPRVRTQYF. The CDR3 DNA sequence: TGTGCCAGCAGCCCGCCCCGAGTTAGGACCCAGTACTTC.

This clone was detected a few times. The V call is TRBV4-1, the J call TRBJ1-1; 11 nucleotides line up with TRBD1. The length of the CDR3 is 15 residues. Germline V lookup: CDR1 MGHRA, CDR2 YSYEKL. V dropped 6 bases and J dropped 6; count of bases not matched to a gene: 9. The CDR3 coding sequence is TGCGCCAGCAGACCGGACAGGGGGCGCCCAGCTGAAGCTTTCTTT. This translates into CASRPDRGRPAEAFF.

The chain has TRBV6-5 and TRBJ2-7; 9 nucleotides match TRBD1. The CDR3 covers 16 residues. Unmatched junction bases numbered 11, after V lost 2 bases and J lost 6 bases. Germline CDR1 reads MNHEY; CDR2 reads SVGAGI. The CDR3 is CASSYAWGQGGGEQYF. The DNA of the CDR3 is TGTGCCAGCAGTTACGCTTGGGGACAGGGCGGGGGCGAGCAGTACTTC.

The chain uses TRBV5-1 and TRBJ2-1; D gene uncertain. V was shortened by 7 bases and J by 5 bases, with 13 bases between the two germline ends. Germline CDR1 is SGHRS and CDR2 is YFSETQ. The CDR3 has 13 residues. This CDR3 is CASSGLPDNEQFF. For the CDR3, the DNA is TGCGCCAGCTCCGGTTTGCCGGACAATGAGCAGTTCTTC.

This sequence joins TRBV4-1 and TRBJ1-4; no firm D call. V lost 1 base, J lost 4 bases, and 10 bases lay in between. This CDR3 is built from 15 residues. CDR1 and CDR2 (germline): MGHRA, YSYEKL. In DNA, the CDR3 is TGCGCCAGCAGCCAAGTTACGGGGAGTAATGAAAAACTGTTTTTT. Its protein is CASSQVTGSNEKLFF.

This CDR3 reads CATQGTDFFTDTQYF. The CDR3 nucleotides are TGTGCCACGCAGGGGACAGACTTTTTCACAGATACGCAGTATTTT. This sequence joins TRBV15 and TRBJ2-3, with 7 bases that match TRBD1. V trimming: 9 bases; J trimming: 2 bases; junction bases outside the gene matches: 11. Germline-derived CDR1 and CDR2 are LNHNV and YYDKDF (reference sequence). The CDR3 has 15 residues.

The chain couples TRBV2 to TRBJ2-3; 7 nucleotides agree with TRBD2. This CDR3 has 14 amino acids. Germline V CDR1 and CDR2: SNHLY, FYNNEI. V lost 7 bases to trimming and J lost 1 base; unmatched junction nucleotides: 5. DNA of the CDR3: TGTGCCAGCACTGGGCTAGCGGGCACAGATACGCAGTATTTT. Translated, it gives CASTGLAGTDTQYF.

The CDR3 reads CASSESGTSGIYEQYF. The CDR3 DNA sequence: TGTGCCAGCAGCGAGTCCGGGACTAGCGGTATTTACGAGCAGTACTTC. The chain links TRBV9 to TRBJ2-7; TRBD2 agrees at 11 bases. CDR1 SGDLS and CDR2 YYNGEE come from the germline V gene. This CDR3 is 16 amino acids long. V lost 3 bases to trimming and J lost 4 bases; unmatched junction nucleotides: 9.

CDR3 sequence: CSVLQNTQYF. The CDR3 DNA reads TGCAGCGTTCTTCAGAATACGCAGTATTTT. J is TRBJ2-3 and V is TRBV29-1, with D hard to call. Germline assignment: CDR1 SQVTM and CDR2 ANQGSEA. Trimming removed 5 bases at V and 7 bases at J, with 7 bases between. The CDR3 covers 10 residues.

The CDR3 spells CTGQGYNEQFF. The CDR3 bases are TGCACCGGACAGGGATACAATGAGCAGTTCTTC. The chain is built from TRBV20-1 and TRBJ2-1; 8 nucleotides align to TRBD1. Germline loops: CDR1 DFQATT, CDR2 SNEGSKA (reference sequence). The CDR3 runs 11 residues.

This chain joins TRBV27 and TRBJ2-1; D remains ambiguous. The CDR3 length is 14 residues. V lost 3 bases and J 6 bases, leaving 12 bases between the germline ends. CDR1 MNHEY and CDR2 SMNVEV come from the germline V gene (reference sequence). The CDR3 DNA reads TGTGCCAGCAGTTTGAATTTTGGGCCCAATGAGCAGTTCTTC. Encoded protein: CASSLNFGPNEQFF.

The chain is built from TRBV6-1 and TRBJ2-5, with 9 positions matching TRBD2. Trimming cost V 0 bases and J 0 bases; bases outside gene matches: 8. The CDR3 contains 18 residues. Germline V gives CDR1 MNHNS, CDR2 SASEGT. CDR3 DNA sequence: TGTGCCAGCAGTGAAGCGCTGGTTAGCGGGGGATACCAAGAGACCCAGTACTTC. Translated, it gives CASSEALVSGGYQETQYF.

This clone was observed once. This chain joins TRBV21-1 and TRBJ1-4. TRBV21-1 is a documented pseudogene. CDR3 length: 14 amino acids. CDR3 residues: CASSTRRIVEKLFF. The CDR3 DNA is TGTGCCAGCAGCACCCGGAGGATTGTCGAAAAACTGTTTTTT.

The chain uses TRBV27 and TRBJ1-2, with TRBD1 identical over 8 bases. The CDR3 covers 15 residues. Unmatched junction bases numbered 6, after V lost 3 bases and J lost 3 bases. Per the germline V gene, CDR1 is MNHEY and CDR2 is SMNVEV (reference sequence). This CDR3 is CASSFRGTGDYGYTF. The CDR3 DNA reads as TGTGCCAGCAGTTTCCGGGGGACAGGAGACTATGGCTACACCTTC.

The chain links TRBV5-1 to TRBJ2-5; 9 positions match TRBD1. V was clipped by 4 bases and J by 5 bases; unmatched bases: 9. Germline lookup yields CDR1 SGHRS and CDR2 YFSETQ. This CDR3 contains 15 residues. The CDR3, as DNA: TGCGCCAGCAGCCCGGCCGGGACAGGGATGGAGACCCAGTACTTC. This gives the protein CASSPAGTGMETQYF.